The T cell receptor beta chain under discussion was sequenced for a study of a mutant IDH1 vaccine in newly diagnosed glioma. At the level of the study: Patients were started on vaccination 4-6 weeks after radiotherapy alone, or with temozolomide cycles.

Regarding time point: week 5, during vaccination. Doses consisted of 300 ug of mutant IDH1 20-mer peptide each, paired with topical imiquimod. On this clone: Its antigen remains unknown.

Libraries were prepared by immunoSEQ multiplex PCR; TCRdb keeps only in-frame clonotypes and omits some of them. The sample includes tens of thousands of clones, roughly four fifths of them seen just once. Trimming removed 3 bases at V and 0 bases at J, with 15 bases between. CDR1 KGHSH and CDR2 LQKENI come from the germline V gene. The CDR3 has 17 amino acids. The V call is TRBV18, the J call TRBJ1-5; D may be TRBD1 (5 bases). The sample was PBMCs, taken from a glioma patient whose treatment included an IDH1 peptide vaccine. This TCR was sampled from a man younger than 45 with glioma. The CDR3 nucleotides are TGTGCCAGCTCACCCGATGAACGTAGGGGTAGCAATCAGCCCCAGCATTTT. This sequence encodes CASSPDERRGSNQPQHF.